The 29 T cell receptor beta chains listed next were all sequenced from one sample in a study of T cell repertoires in cytomegalovirus infection. Their antigens remain unidentified. TCRdb reprocessed the reads with MiXCR, giving one entry per CDR3 protein. The profile shows about 920,000 distinct CDR3 sequences, around 32% of them singletons. Sequencing used cultured CD8+ T cells from PBMCs, obtained from culture after CMV antigen stimulation. The source of these receptors is a human donor in good health (CMV status not recorded). Some clones in this sample may be carry-over from other donors' samples.

V usage is TRBV5-1 and J usage is TRBJ2-1, with 13 bases fitting TRBD2. V lost 4 bases to trimming and J lost 2 bases; unmatched junction nucleotides: 9. In germline, CDR1 is SGHRS, CDR2 YFSETQ. The CDR3 sequence is 18 residues long. CDR3 loop: CASSISGTSGDTYNEQFF. The CDR3 DNA reads TGCGCCAGCAGCATTTCCGGGACTAGCGGGGATACCTACAATGAGCAGTTCTTC.

This clonotype was detected only a few times. The chain links TRBV12-3 or TRBV12-4 to TRBJ2-7, with D possibly being TRBD2 (6 bases). The CDR3 totals 14 residues. With 3 bases removed from V and 3 bases from J, the gap between germline ends came to 12 bases. The CDR3 reads CASSFDGLLYEQYF. CDR3 in DNA: TGTGCCAGCAGTTTTGACGGACTACTCTACGAGCAGTACTTC.

V is TRBV11-2 and J is TRBJ2-1, with TRBD2 identical over 12 bases. The V segment lost 1 base and the J segment 5 bases; nucleotides outside the gene matches: 3. This CDR3 has 16 residues. The germline CDR1 and CDR2 sequences are SGHAT and FQNNGV. This chain's CDR3 is CASSLVWTSGDNEQFF. CDR3 DNA: TGTGCCAGCAGCTTAGTGTGGACTAGCGGGGACAATGAGCAGTTCTTC.

This rearrangement joins TRBV7-4 to TRBJ1-1; tentative D call: TRBD1 (5 bases). CDR1 is SGHVT, CDR2 SQSDAQ, per germline. The V end lost 4 bases, the J end lost 1 base, and 13 bases lay between the germline ends. This CDR3 contains 15 residues. The CDR3 here is CASSSGGTANTEAFF. CDR3 nucleotides: TGTGCCAGCAGCTCGGGGGGGACGGCGAACACTGAAGCTTTCTTT.

V and J are TRBV5-4 and TRBJ2-2; the D gene could be TRBD1 or TRBD2 (5 bases each). The germline V gene encodes CDR1 SGHNT and CDR2 YYREEE (reference sequence). Trimming shortened V by 5 bases and J by 3 bases, and 14 bases separated the two germline ends. This CDR3 region has 15 residues. The CDR3 is CASSSLGEDTGELFF. As DNA, the CDR3 is TGTGCCAGCAGTTCGTTGGGGGAAGACACCGGGGAGCTGTTTTTT.

The chain carries TRBV28 and TRBJ1-1, with TRBD1 as a possible D gene (6 bases). The CDR3 covers 16 residues. Germline lookup yields CDR1 MDHEN and CDR2 SYDVKM. Trimming stripped 4 bases from V and 0 bases from J, with 15 bases between. The CDR3 reads CASSSPEGGMNTEAFF. The CDR3, as DNA: TGTGCCAGCAGTTCGCCGGAGGGGGGAATGAACACTGAAGCTTTCTTT.

This clonotype was observed a handful of times. The genes are TRBV4-1 and TRBJ2-1; D might be TRBD1 (6 bases). This CDR3 is built from 16 residues. CDR1 MGHRA and CDR2 YSYEKL come from the germline V gene. V dropped 3 bases and J dropped 4 bases, with 16 bases sitting between them. CDR3 sequence: CASSQLRQVIYNEQFF. In DNA, the CDR3 is TGCGCCAGCAGCCAGCTACGACAGGTAATTTACAATGAGCAGTTCTTC.

This clonotype occurred a few times. V is TRBV7-9 and J is TRBJ2-5; 7 bases are shared with TRBD1. V dropped 5 bases and J dropped 1; count of bases not matched to a gene: 7. This CDR3 region has 15 residues. Germline CDR1 and CDR2: SEHNR and FQNEAQ (reference sequence). Written as DNA, the CDR3 is TGTGCCAGCAGCACAGGGGTAAGGGGCCAAGAGACCCAGTACTTC. It codes for CASSTGVRGQETQYF.

The chain joins TRBV7-9 to TRBJ2-5; 9 bases are a match to TRBD2. V shed 6 bases and J 1 base; nucleotides not matched to a gene: 18. The CDR3 is 19 residues long. CDR1 SEHNR and CDR2 FQNEAQ come from the germline V gene (reference sequence). The CDR3 region has the DNA TGTGCCAGCAGGTTAATTCTCCTCTTGAGCGGGGGGATCCAAGAGACCCAGTACTTC. Protein: CASRLILLLSGGIQETQYF.

V and J are TRBV7-6 and TRBJ1-2; no reliable D call. Per germline, CDR1 SGHVS and CDR2 FNYEAQ. Trimming stripped 1 base from V and 7 bases from J, with 10 bases between. The CDR3 totals 13 residues. The DNA for the CDR3 is TGTGCCAGCAGCTTAGAGACTTTCGGTGGCTACACCTTC. Its translation: CASSLETFGGYTF.

This rearrangement joins TRBV12-5 to TRBJ1-2; D is unclear. Germline-derived CDR1 and CDR2 are LGHNT and FRNRAP. V lost 3 bases to trimming and J lost 4 bases, with 9 bases between them. The CDR3 length is 13 residues. Here the CDR3 reads CASGLGPIYGYTF. In DNA form, the CDR3 reads TGTGCTAGTGGTTTAGGACCGATCTATGGCTACACCTTC. The full variable domain, in which reference TRBV12-5 and TRBJ1-2 provide the parts outside the CDR3, is DARVTQTPRHKVTEMGQEVTMRCQPILGHNTVFWYRQTMMQGLELLAYFRNRAPLDDSGMPKDRFSAEMPDATLATLKIQPSEPRDSAVYFCASGLGPIYGYTFGSGTRLTVV.

The chain employs TRBV7-9 and TRBJ2-1; possible D gene TRBD2, 6 bases. The V end was cut by 5 bases, the J end by 7 bases, with 27 bases between. The length of the CDR3 is 18 residues. From germline, CDR1 is SEHNR and CDR2 FQNEAQ (reference sequence). CDR3 DNA sequence: TGTGCCAGCAGCCCCAGTACCTTAGAGTGGGAGGTATCGAATGAGCAGTTCTTC. Residues: CASSPSTLEWEVSNEQFF.

This clonotype has just a few counts. The gene calls are TRBV12-3 or TRBV12-4 and TRBJ2-1; D call uncertain. Trimming stripped 3 bases from V and 0 bases from J, with 15 bases between. The length of the CDR3 is 17 residues. The CDR3 nucleotides are TGTGCCAGCAGTTTGACTTTGACCCTAAGCTCCTACAATGAGCAGTTCTTC. Protein sequence: CASSLTLTLSSYNEQFF.

This clonotype was counted at least ten times. The chain employs TRBV7-9 and TRBJ2-7; a weak D match, TRBD1 (5 bases). V lost 1 base, J lost 2 bases, and 15 bases lay in between. From germline, CDR1 is SEHNR and CDR2 FQNEAQ (reference sequence). The CDR3 loop spans 16 amino acids. This chain's CDR3 is CASSLEAVTGTYEQYF. The DNA for the CDR3 is TGTGCCAGCAGCTTAGAGGCAGTAACAGGAACCTACGAGCAGTACTTC. The full variable domain, in which reference TRBV7-9 and TRBJ2-7 provide the parts outside the CDR3, is DTGVSQNPRHKITKRGQNVTFRCDPISEHNRLYWYRQTLGQGPEFLTYFQNEAQLEKSRLLSDRFSAERPKGSFSTLEIQRTEQGDSAMYLCASSLEAVTGTYEQYFGPGTRLTVT.

This clonotype has at least ten counts. The chain joins TRBV11-3 to TRBJ2-7; 9 positions agree with TRBD1. The trim removed 6 bases at V and 0 bases at J, leaving 0 bases unmatched. Germline values: CDR1 SGHNT, CDR2 YENEEA. This CDR3 spans 13 amino acids. The CDR3 protein is CASRGQGSYEQYF. CDR3 coding DNA: TGTGCCAGCAGGGGACAGGGCTCCTACGAGCAGTACTTC.

This clonotype was seen only a few times. The chain has TRBV19 and TRBJ1-1; D is possibly TRBD1 (5 bases). Looked up from germline, CDR1 is LNHDA and CDR2 is SQIVND (reference sequence). Trimming pared 5 bases from V and 1 base from J, leaving 11 bases between. The CDR3 loop spans 14 amino acids. CDR3 nucleotide sequence: TGTGCCAGTAGTCTGTCGGACACGAACACTGAAGCTTTCTTT. Residues: CASSLSDTNTEAFF.

This chain joins TRBV24-1 and TRBJ2-3; D call uncertain. With 3 bases removed from V and 5 bases from J, the gap between germline ends came to 20 bases. CDR3 length equals 17 residues. Germline CDR1 reads KGHDR; CDR2 reads SFDVKD. CDR3 in DNA: TGTGCCACCAGTGATCCCTTTGCAGGAAAAAATCGAGATACGCAGTATTTT. This gives the protein CATSDPFAGKNRDTQYF.

This chain uses TRBV6-1 with TRBJ2-3, with D perhaps being TRBD1 or TRBD2 (5 bases each). Per germline, CDR1 MNHNS and CDR2 SASEGT. Trimming pared 8 bases from V and 6 bases from J, leaving 27 bases between. The CDR3 contains 17 residues. The CDR3 nucleotides are TGTGCCAGCCAAAAGTCGGAGGACTGGGACCGGGGTGATACGCAGTATTTT. It is translated as CASQKSEDWDRGDTQYF.

V is TRBV7-9 and J is TRBJ2-7; D perhaps matches TRBD1 (5 bases). V was shortened by 4 bases and J by 0 bases, with 13 bases between the two germline ends. The CDR3 covers 15 residues. Germline-derived CDR1 and CDR2 are SEHNR and FQNEAQ (reference sequence). The CDR3, as DNA: TGTGCCAGCAGCTCCGTCCTCGACAGCTCCTACGAGCAGTACGTC. Translation gives CASSSVLDSSYEQYV.

The chain recombines TRBV20-1 with TRBJ2-5; 10 nucleotides agree with TRBD1. V lost 6 bases to trimming and J lost 5 bases; unmatched junction nucleotides: 9. Per the germline V gene, CDR1 is DFQATT and CDR2 is SNEGSKA (reference sequence). The CDR3 length is 14 residues. Here the CDR3 reads CSAQLGQGIETQYF. The CDR3 nucleotides are TGCAGTGCGCAACTGGGACAGGGGATCGAGACCCAGTACTTC.

The chain couples TRBV5-1 to TRBJ2-3; perhaps TRBD1 as D (6 bases). The CDR3 totals 14 residues. CDR1 SGHRS and CDR2 YFSETQ come from the germline V gene. The V end lost 0 bases, the J end lost 6 bases, and 11 bases lay between the germline ends. The CDR3 loop is CASSLVGAEDTQYF. In nucleotides, the CDR3 is TGCGCCAGCAGCTTGGTGGGGGCTGAGGATACGCAGTATTTT.

The rearrangement joins TRBV6-5 to TRBJ2-2; D may match TRBD1 or TRBD2 (5 bases each). With 7 bases removed from V and 4 bases from J, the gap between germline ends came to 13 bases. This CDR3 is built from 14 residues. Germline loops: CDR1 MNHEY, CDR2 SVGAGI. CDR3 bases: TGTGCCAGCACCCCCTCAGGGACCACCGGGGAGCTGTTTTTT. Translation gives CASTPSGTTGELFF.

This clonotype was seen a few times. The chain uses TRBV20-1 and TRBJ2-7, with D unclear. The V gene lost 2 bases and the J gene lost 6 bases, with 23 bases spanning the gap. This CDR3 has 16 amino acids. CDR1 and CDR2 from the germline V gene are DFQATT and SNEGSKA (reference sequence). The CDR3 region has the DNA TGCAGTGCTAGACACCCCGTCTCGGGTGGCGGCGGCGAGCAGTACTTC. Protein product: CSARHPVSGGGGEQYF.

V and J are TRBV27 and TRBJ1-4; 9 nucleotides line up with TRBD1. J gave up 10 bases and V 2 bases, and 5 bases lay outside the gene matches. This CDR3 contains 14 residues. Germline-derived CDR1 and CDR2 are MNHEY and SMNVEV (reference sequence). This CDR3 is CASSLRGTGLKLFF. CDR3 nucleotide sequence: TGTGCCAGCAGTTTACGTGGGACAGGGTTAAAACTGTTTTTT.

This clonotype was recorded at least ten times. This chain links TRBV12-3 or TRBV12-4 with TRBJ1-1; perhaps TRBD1 as D (5 bases). V lost 7 bases and J 5 bases, leaving 8 bases between the germline ends. The CDR3 runs to 11 residues. This CDR3 is CASTWGTEAFF. The DNA for the CDR3 is TGTGCCAGCACCTGGGGGACTGAAGCTTTCTTT.

This clonotype was detected only a few times. The V and J genes are TRBV7-9 and TRBJ1-3, with D possibly matching TRBD1 (6 bases). This CDR3 has 14 residues. Trimming stripped 5 bases from V and 6 bases from J, with 14 bases between. Looked up from germline, CDR1 is SEHNR and CDR2 is FQNEAQ (reference sequence). CDR3: CASSPSRGANTIYF. The DNA of the CDR3 is TGTGCCAGCAGCCCCAGTCGGGGGGCAAACACCATATATTTT.

This clonotype was counted between two and nine times. V is TRBV12-5 and J is TRBJ1-6; weak D call: TRBD1 (5 bases). Per the germline V gene, CDR1 is LGHNT and CDR2 is FRNRAP. CDR3 length equals 16 residues. Trimming pared 3 bases from V and 8 bases from J, leaving 17 bases between. CDR3 amino acids: CASGLQLGRDDSPLHF. As DNA, the CDR3 is TGTGCTAGTGGTTTACAACTCGGACGGGACGATTCACCCCTCCACTTT.

This clonotype was detected only a few times. The chain is built from TRBV6-4 and TRBJ2-2; tentative D call: TRBD1 (5 bases). Trimming left V 7 bases short and J 2 bases short, with 14 bases between. Germline values: CDR1 MRHNA, CDR2 SNTAGT. CDR3 length equals 15 residues. CDR3 coding DNA: TGTGCCAGCAACCGTAGACAGTTTAACACCGGGGAGCTGTTTTTT. Residues: CASNRRQFNTGELFF.

This clonotype was seen only a few times. The rearrangement uses TRBV6-1 and TRBJ1-2; a possible D gene is TRBD1 (5 bases). This CDR3 has 15 amino acids. Germline lookup yields CDR1 MNHNS and CDR2 SASEGT. V was trimmed by 6 bases and J by 4 bases, leaving 18 bases between them. The CDR3 nucleotides read TGTGCCAGCAGCCTGGTGACTCAGGGAACCTATGGCTACACCTTC. Protein sequence: CASSLVTQGTYGYTF.